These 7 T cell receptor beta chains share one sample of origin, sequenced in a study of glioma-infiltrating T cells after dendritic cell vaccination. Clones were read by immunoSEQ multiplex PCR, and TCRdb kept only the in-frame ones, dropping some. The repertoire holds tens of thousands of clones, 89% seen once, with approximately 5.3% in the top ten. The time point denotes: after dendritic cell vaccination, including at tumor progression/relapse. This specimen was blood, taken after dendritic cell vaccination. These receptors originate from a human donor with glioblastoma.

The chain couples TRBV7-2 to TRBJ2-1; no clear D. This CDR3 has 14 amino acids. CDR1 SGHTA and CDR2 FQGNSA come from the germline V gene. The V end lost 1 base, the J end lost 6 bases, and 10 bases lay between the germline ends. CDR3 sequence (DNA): TGTGCCAGCAGCTTAGTAGCTGGGTTCAATGAGCAGTTCTTC. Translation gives CASSLVAGFNEQFF.

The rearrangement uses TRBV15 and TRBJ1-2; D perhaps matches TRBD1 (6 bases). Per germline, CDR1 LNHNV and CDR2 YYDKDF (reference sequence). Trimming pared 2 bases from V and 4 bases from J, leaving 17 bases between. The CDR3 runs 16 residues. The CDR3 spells CATSRIGGDRSYGYTF. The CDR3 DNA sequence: TGTGCCACCAGCAGAATTGGGGGCGACAGATCCTATGGCTACACCTTC.

CDR3 loop: CASSILAGGPGEQYF. In DNA, the CDR3 is TGCGCCAGCAGCATACTAGCGGGAGGGCCTGGCGAGCAGTACTTC. This rearrangement joins TRBV5-1 to TRBJ2-7; 13 nucleotides agree with TRBD2. CDR1 and CDR2 from the germline V gene are SGHRS and YFSETQ. The CDR3 spans 15 residues. V shed 4 bases and J 6 bases; nucleotides not matched to a gene: 7. The full variable domain, with the rest looked up from reference TRBV5-1 and TRBJ2-7, is KAGVTQTPRYLIKTRGQQVTLSCSPISGHRSVSWYQQTPGQGLQFLFEYFSETQRNKGNFPGRFSGRQFSNSRSEMNVSTLELGDSALYLCASSILAGGPGEQYFGPGTRLTVT.

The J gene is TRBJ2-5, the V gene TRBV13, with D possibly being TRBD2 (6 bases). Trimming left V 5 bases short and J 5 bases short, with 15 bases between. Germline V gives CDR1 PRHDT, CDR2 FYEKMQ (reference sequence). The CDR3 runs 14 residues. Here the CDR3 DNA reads TGTGCCAGCAGCGTACGACTAGAATCCGAGACCCAGTACTTC. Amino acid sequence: CASSVRLESETQYF.

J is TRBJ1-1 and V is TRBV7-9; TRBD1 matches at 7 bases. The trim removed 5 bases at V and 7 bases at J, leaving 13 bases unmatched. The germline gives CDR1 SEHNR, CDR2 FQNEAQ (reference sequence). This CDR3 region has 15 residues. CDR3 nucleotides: TGTGCCAGCAGCCTCAACACCGGGACAGCTATTGAAGCTTTCTTT. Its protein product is CASSLNTGTAIEAFF.

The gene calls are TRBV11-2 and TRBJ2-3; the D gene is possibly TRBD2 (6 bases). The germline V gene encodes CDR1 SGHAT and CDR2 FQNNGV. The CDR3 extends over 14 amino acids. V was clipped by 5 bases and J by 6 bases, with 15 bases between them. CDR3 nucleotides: TGTGCCAGCAGCCGTGGTGGAGGGCCCGATACGCAGTATTTT. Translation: CASSRGGGPDTQYF.

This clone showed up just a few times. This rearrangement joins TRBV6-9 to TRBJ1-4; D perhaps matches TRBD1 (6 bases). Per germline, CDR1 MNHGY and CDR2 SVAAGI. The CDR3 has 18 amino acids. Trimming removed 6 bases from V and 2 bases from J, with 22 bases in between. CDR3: CASSGQWQGTLTNEKLFF. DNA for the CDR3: TGTGCCAGCAGCGGGCAGTGGCAGGGGACGTTGACTAATGAAAAACTGTTTTTT.